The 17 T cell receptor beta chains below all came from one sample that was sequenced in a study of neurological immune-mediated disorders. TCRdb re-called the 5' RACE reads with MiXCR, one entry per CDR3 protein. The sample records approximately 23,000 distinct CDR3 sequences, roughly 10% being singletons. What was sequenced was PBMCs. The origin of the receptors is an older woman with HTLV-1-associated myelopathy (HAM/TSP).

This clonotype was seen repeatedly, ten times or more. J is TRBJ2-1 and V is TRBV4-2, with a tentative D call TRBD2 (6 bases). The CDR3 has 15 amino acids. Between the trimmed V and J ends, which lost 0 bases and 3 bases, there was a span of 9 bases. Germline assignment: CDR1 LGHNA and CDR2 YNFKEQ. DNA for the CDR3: TGTGCCAGCAGCCAAGAGGGGCGGGGCTACAATGAGCAGTTCTTC. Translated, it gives CASSQEGRGYNEQFF.

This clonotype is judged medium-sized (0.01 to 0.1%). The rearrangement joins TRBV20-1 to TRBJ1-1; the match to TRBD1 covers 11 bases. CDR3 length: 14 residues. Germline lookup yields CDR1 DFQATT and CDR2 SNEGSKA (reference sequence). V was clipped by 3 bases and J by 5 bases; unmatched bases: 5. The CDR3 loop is CSARGTGGETEAFF. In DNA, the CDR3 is TGCAGTGCTAGGGGGACAGGGGGTGAGACTGAAGCTTTCTTT.

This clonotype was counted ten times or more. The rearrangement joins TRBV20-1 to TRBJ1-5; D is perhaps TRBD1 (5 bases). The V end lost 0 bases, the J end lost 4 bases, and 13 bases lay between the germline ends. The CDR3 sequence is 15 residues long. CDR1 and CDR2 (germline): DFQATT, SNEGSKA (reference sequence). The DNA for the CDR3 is TGCAGTGCTAGAGATCGGGACCGGATTAATCAGCCCCAGCATTTT. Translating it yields CSARDRDRINQPQHF.

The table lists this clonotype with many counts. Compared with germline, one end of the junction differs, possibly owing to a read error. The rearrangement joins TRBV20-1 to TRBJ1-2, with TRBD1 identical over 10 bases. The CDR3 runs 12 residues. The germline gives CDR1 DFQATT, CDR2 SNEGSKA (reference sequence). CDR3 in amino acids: CSATGTGDSRPF. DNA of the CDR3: TGCAGTGCCACCGGGACAGGGGACTCCCGACCTTTC.

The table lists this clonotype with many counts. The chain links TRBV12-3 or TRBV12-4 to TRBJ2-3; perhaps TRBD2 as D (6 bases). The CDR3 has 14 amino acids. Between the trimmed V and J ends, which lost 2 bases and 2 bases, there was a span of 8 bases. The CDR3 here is CASSLSGDTDTQYF. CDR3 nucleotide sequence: TGTGCCAGCAGTTTATCGGGGGACACAGATACGCAGTATTTT.

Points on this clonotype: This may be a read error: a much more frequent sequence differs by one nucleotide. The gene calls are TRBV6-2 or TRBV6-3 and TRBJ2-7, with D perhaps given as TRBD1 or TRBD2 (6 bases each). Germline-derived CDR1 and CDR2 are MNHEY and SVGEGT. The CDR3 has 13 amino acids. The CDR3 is CASSFSGAYDQYF. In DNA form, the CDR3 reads TGTGCCAGCAGTTTTTCGGGGGCCTACGATCAGTACTTC.

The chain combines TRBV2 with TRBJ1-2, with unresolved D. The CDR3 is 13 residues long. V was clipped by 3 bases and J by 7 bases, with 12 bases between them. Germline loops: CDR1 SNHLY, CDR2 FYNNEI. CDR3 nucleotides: TGTGCCAGCAGTGAGGTTAGACAAGTTGGCTACACCTTC. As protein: CASSEVRQVGYTF.

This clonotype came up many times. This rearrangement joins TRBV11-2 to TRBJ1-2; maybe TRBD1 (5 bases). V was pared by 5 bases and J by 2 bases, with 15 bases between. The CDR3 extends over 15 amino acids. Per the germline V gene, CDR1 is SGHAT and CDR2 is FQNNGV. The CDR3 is CASSPAGGRNYGYTF. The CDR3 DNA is TGTGCCAGCAGCCCGGCGGGGGGAAGGAACTATGGCTACACCTTC.

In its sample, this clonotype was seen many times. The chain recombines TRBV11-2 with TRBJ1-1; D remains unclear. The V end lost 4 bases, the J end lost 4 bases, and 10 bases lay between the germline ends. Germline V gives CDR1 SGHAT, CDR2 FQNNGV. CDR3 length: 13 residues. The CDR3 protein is CASSSRLGTEAFF. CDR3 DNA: TGTGCCAGCAGCTCCCGGTTGGGCACTGAAGCTTTCTTT.

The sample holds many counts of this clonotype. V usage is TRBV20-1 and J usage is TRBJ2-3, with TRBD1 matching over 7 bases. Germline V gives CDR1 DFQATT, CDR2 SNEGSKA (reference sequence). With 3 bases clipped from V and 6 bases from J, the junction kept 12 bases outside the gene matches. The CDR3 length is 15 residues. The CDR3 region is CSASVSDRVRDTQYF. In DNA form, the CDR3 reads TGCAGTGCTAGTGTGAGCGACAGGGTTAGGGATACGCAGTATTTT.

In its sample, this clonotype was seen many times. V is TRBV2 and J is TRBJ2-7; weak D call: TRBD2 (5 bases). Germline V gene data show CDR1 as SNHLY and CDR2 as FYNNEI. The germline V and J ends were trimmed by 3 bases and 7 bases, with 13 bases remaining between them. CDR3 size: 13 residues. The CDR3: CASSDETNGEQYF. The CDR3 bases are TGTGCCAGCAGTGACGAGACTAATGGGGAGCAGTACTTC.

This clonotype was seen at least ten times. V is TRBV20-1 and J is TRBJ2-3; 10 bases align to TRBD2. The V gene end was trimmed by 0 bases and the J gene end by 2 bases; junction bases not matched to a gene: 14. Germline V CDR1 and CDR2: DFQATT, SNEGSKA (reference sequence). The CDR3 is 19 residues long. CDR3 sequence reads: CSARDLSWGLARYTDTQYF. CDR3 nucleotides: TGCAGTGCTAGAGATCTATCCTGGGGACTAGCGCGATACACAGATACGCAGTATTTT.

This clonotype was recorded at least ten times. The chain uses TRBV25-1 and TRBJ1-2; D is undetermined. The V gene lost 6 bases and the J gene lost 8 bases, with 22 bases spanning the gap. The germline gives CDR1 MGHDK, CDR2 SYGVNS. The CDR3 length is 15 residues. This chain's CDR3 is CASSELTVDGFGYTF. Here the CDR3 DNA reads TGTGCCAGCAGCGAACTAACAGTGGATGGGTTCGGCTACACCTTC.

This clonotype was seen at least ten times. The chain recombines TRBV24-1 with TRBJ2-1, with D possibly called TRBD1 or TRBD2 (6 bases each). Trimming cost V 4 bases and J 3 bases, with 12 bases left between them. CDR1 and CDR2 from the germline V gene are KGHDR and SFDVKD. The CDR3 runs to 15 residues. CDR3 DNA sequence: TGTGCCACCAGTGAGGGCGGGACAAGCTACAATGAGCAGTTCTTC. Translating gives CATSEGGTSYNEQFF.

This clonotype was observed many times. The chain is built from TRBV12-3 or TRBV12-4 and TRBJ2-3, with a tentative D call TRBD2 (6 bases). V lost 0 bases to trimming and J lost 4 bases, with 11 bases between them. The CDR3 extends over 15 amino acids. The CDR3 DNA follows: TGTGCCAGCAGTTTAGCGCTGGGGGGTCCAGATACGCAGTATTTT. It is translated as CASSLALGGPDTQYF.

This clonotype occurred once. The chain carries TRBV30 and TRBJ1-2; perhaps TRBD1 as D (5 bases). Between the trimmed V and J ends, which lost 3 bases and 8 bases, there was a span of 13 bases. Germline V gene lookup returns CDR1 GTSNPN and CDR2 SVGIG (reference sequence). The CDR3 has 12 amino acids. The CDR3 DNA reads TGTGCCTGGAGCAAGGGTGGGGGGGGCTACACCTTC. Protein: CAWSKGGGGYTF.

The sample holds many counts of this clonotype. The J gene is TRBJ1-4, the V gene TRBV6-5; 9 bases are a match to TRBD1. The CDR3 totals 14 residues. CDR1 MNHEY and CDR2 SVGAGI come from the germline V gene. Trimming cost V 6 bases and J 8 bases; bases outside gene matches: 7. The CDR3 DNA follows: TGTGCCAGCAGCCGCACAGGGGGCTTCGAAAAACTGTTTTTT. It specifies CASSRTGGFEKLFF.